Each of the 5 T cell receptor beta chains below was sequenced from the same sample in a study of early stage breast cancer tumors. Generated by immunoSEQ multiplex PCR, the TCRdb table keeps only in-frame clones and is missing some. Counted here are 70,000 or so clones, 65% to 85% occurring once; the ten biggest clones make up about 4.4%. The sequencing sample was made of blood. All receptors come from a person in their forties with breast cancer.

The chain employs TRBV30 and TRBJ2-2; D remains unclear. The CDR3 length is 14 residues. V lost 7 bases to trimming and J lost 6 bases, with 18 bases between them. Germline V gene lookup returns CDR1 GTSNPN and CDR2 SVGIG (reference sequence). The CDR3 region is CASWTEMRSGELFF. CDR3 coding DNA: TGTGCCTCCTGGACGGAAATGAGGTCCGGGGAGCTGTTTTTT.

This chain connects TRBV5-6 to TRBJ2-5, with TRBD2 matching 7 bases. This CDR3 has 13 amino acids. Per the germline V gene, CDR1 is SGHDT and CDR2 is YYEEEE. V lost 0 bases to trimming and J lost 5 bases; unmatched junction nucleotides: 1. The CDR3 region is CASSLVGGETQYF. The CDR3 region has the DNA TGTGCCAGCAGCTTGGTGGGGGGGGAGACCCAGTACTTC.

CDR3 sequence: CASRLESSSQGGQPQHF. CDR3 DNA: TGTGCAAGTCGCTTAGAAAGTAGTAGCCAGGGCGGTCAGCCCCAGCATTTT. This chain uses TRBV12-2 with TRBJ1-5; TRBD1, the table's D call, was not compared with the DNA. TRBV12-2 is a known pseudogene. CDR3 length equals 17 residues.

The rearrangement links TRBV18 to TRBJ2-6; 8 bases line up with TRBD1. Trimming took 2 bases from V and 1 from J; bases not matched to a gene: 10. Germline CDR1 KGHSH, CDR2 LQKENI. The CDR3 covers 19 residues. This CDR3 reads CASSPFPPGQVSGANVLTF. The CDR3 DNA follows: TGTGCCAGCTCACCATTCCCGCCGGGACAGGTATCTGGGGCCAACGTCCTGACTTTC.

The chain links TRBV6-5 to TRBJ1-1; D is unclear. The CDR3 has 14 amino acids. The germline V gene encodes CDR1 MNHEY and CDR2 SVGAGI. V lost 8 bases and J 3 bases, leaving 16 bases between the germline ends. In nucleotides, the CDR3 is TGTGCCAGCTCTATGTTCCTGGAGGACACTGAAGCTTTCTTT. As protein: CASSMFLEDTEAFF.